This T cell receptor (beta chain) was documented in a study of memory CD4+ T cells and cytomegalovirus serostatus. About the study: Donors were healthy Belgian adults, under 10 CMV seropositive and under 30 seronegative.

The sort gate was single viable CD3+CD4+CD8-CD45RO+ cells for memory CD4+ T cells. CMV serostatus came from serum IgG against pp150, pp28, p38, p52. CD4+ T cells were isolated by positive magnetic selection. In the original processing: After removing out-of-frame reads, 2 million to 2.5 million distinct TCRbeta sequences remained. Generated by immunoSEQ multiplex PCR, the TCRdb table keeps only in-frame clones and is missing some. V, J and clone size reflect that table, while D and trimming were determined from the DNA. The top ten hold 0.88% of the sample, which has just under 65,000 clones, over 60% seen once. This clone was found a few times. The V segment lost 0 bases and the J segment 2 bases; nucleotides outside the gene matches: 7. The CDR3 runs 16 residues. CDR1 is SGDLS, CDR2 YYNGEE, per germline.

This receptor was identified in an adult in good health and CMV-seronegative. The sequenced sample was memory CD4+ T cells from blood. The chain couples TRBV9 to TRBJ1-1; 7 bases agree with TRBD1. CDR3 DNA: TGTGCCAGCAGCGTAGTGGGGACAGCAACAAACACTGAAGCTTTCTTT. Amino acid sequence: CASSVVGTATNTEAFF. The full variable domain, in which reference TRBV9 and TRBJ1-1 provide the parts outside the CDR3, is DSGVTQTPKHLITATGQRVTLRCSPRSGDLSVYWYQQSLDQGLQFLIQYYNGEERAKGNILERFSAQQFPDLHSELNLSSLELGDSALYFCASSVVGTATNTEAFFGQGTRLTVV.